The clone carrying this TCR beta chain has only one observation. Its antigen is as yet unknown. Healthy individuals of Caucasian origin from Russia, aged roughly 6 to 100, served as donors. This sample was included in a study of blood T cells in healthy people across ages. The CDR3 loop spans 12 amino acids. Per germline, CDR1 GTSNPN and CDR2 SVGIG (reference sequence). Trimming left V 3 bases short and J 13 bases short, with 16 bases between. Sample-barcoded 5' priming and a J-beta primer mix drove a second PCR of 7 to 11 cycles. A single record per CDR3 protein comes from TCRdb applying MiXCR to the 5' RACE reads. The data show around 1.7 million distinct CDR3 sequences, with approximately 30% seen just once and 7.7% held by the top ten. Findings of the study overall: While age rose, TCR beta diversity per million T cells dropped in a roughly linear way.

Sequencing was performed on blood. The J gene is TRBJ2-1, the V gene TRBV30; D not certain. The receptor's source is a woman between 25 and 40 years old in good health. CDR3 loop: CAWSARALSQFF. The DNA of the CDR3 is TGTGCCTGGAGCGCGCGCGCCTTGTCACAGTTCTTC.